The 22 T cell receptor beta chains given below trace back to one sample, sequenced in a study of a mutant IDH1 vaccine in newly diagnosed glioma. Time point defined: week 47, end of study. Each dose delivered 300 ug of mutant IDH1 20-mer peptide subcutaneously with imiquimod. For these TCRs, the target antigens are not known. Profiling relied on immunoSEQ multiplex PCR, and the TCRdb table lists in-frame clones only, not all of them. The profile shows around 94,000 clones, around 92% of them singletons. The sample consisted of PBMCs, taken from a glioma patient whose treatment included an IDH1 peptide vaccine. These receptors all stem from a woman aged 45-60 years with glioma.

The CDR3 DNA reads TGCAGTACGTGGGAGACTGAAGCTTTCTTT. It specifies CSTWETEAFF. The V gene is TRBV20-1, the J gene TRBJ1-1; no reliable D call. The CDR3 spans 10 residues. V was shortened by 8 bases and J by 5 bases, with 9 bases between the two germline ends. Germline V gene sequence: CDR1 DFQATT, CDR2 SNEGSKA (reference sequence).

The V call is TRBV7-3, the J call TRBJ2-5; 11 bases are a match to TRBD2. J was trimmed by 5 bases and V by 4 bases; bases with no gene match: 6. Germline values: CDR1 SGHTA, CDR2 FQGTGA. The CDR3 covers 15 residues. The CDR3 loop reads CASSSLAGAGETQYF. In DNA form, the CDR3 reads TGTGCCAGCAGCTCACTAGCGGGAGCTGGGGAGACCCAGTACTTC.

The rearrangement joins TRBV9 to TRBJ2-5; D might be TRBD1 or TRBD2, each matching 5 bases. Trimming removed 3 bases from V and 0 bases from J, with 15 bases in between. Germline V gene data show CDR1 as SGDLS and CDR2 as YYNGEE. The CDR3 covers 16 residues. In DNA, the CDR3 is TGTGCCAGCAGCGCCGGAAGGGGACCGTACCAAGAGACCCAGTACTTC. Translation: CASSAGRGPYQETQYF.

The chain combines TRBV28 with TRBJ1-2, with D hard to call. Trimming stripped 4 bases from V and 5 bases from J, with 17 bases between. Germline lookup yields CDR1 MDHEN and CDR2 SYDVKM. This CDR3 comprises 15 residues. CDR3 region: CASSSPPRVIYGYTF. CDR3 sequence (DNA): TGTGCCAGCAGTTCCCCCCCCCGGGTGATATATGGCTACACCTTC.

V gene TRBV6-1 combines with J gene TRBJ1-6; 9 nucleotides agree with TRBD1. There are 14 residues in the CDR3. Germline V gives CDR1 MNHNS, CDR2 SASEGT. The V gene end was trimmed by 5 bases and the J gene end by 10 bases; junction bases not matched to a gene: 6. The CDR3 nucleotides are TGTGCCAGCAGTACCGGGACAGGGAAATCACCCCTCCACTTT. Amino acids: CASSTGTGKSPLHF.

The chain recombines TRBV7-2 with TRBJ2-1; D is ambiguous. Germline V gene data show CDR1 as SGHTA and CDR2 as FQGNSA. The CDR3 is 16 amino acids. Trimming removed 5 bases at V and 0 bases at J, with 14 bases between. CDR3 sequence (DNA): TGTGCCAGCAGCGCCTTCGGGCGGAGCTCCTACAATGAGCAGTTCTTC. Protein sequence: CASSAFGRSSYNEQFF.

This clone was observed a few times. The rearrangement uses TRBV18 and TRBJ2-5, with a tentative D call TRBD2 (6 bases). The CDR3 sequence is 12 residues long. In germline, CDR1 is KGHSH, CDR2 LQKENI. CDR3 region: CAAGSSQETQYF. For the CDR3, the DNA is TGTGCGGCCGGGAGCTCCCAAGAGACCCAGTACTTC.

CDR3 protein: CSVEAQGAANEKLFF. As DNA, the CDR3 is TGCAGCGTTGAAGCACAGGGGGCGGCTAATGAAAAACTGTTTTTT. The V gene is TRBV29-1, the J gene TRBJ1-4; TRBD1 aligns across 9 bases. With V trimmed by 1 base and J by 3 bases, 3 bases remained unmatched. Per germline, CDR1 SQVTM and CDR2 ANQGSEA. CDR3 length: 15 residues.

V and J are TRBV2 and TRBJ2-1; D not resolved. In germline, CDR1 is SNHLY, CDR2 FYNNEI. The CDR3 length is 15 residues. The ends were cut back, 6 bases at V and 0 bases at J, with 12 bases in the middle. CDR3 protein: CASRGSGLSYNEQFF. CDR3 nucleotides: TGTGCCAGCAGGGGGTCCGGCCTCTCCTACAATGAGCAGTTCTTC. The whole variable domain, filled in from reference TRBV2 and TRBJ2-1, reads EPEVTQTPSHQVTQMGQEVILRCVPISNHLYFYWYRQILGQKVEFLVSFYNNEISEKSEIFDDQFSVERPDGSNFTLKIRSTKLEDSAMYFCASRGSGLSYNEQFFGPGTRLTVL.

For the CDR3, the DNA is TGCGCCAGCAGCCCACCGGGACATCCGAACACCGGGGAGCTGTTTTTT. Protein sequence: CASSPPGHPNTGELFF. The V and J genes are TRBV5-1 and TRBJ2-2; perhaps TRBD1 as D (6 bases). The germline V and J ends were trimmed by 4 bases and 0 bases, with 13 bases remaining between them. There are 16 residues in the CDR3. Looked up from germline, CDR1 is SGHRS and CDR2 is YFSETQ.

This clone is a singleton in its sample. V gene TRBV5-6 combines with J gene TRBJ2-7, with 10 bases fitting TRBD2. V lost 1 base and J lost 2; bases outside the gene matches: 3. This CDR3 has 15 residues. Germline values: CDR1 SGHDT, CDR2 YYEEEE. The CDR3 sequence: CASSLLAGATYEQYF. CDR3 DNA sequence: TGTGCCAGCAGCTTGCTAGCGGGAGCGACCTACGAGCAGTACTTC.

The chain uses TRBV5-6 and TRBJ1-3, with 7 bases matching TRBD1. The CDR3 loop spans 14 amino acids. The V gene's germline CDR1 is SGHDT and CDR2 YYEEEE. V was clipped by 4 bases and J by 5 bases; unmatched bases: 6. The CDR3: CASSRDSFRNTIYF. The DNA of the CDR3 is TGTGCCAGCAGCCGGGACAGTTTCAGAAACACCATATATTTT.

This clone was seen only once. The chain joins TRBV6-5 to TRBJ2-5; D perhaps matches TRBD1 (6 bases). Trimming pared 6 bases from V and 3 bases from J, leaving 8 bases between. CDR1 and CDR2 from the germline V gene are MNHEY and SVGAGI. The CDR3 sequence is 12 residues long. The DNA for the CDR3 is TGTGCCAGCAGGGCAGGGGAAGAGACCCAGTACTTC. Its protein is CASRAGEETQYF.

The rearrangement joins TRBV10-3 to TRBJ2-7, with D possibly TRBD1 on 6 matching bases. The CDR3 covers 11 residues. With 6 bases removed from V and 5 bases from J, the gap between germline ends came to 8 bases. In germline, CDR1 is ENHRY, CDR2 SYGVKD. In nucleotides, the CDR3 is TGTGCCATCAGCACAGGGAACGAGCAGTACTTC. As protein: CAISTGNEQYF.

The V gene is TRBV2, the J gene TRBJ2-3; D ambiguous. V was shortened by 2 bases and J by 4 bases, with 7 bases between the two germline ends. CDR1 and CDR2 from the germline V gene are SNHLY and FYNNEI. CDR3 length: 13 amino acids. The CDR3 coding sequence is TGTGCCAGCAGTGAAAGGATGGCAGATACGCAGTATTTT. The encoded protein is CASSERMADTQYF.

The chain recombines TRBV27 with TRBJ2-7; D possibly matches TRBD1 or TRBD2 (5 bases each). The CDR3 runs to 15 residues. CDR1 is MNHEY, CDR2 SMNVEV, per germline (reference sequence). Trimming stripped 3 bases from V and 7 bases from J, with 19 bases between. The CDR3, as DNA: TGTGCCAGCAGTTTCCTTTCCGGGGCCATCTGGGAGCAGTACTTC. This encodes CASSFLSGAIWEQYF.

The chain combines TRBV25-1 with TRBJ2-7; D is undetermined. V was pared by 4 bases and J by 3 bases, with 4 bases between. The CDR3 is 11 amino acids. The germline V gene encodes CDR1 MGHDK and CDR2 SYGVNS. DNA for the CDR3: TGTGCCAGCAGTGCCTTCTACGAGCAGTACTTC. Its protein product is CASSAFYEQYF.

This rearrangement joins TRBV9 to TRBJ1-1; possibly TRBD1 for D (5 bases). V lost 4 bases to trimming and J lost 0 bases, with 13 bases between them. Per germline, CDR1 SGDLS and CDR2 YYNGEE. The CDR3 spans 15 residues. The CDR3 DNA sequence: TGTGCCAGCAGCCCCTGGGGGGGGATGAACACTGAAGCTTTCTTT. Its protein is CASSPWGGMNTEAFF.

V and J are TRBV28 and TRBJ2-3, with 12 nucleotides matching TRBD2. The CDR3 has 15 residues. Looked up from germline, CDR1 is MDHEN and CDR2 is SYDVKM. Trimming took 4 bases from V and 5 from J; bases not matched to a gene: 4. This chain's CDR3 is CASSSLAGGIDTQYF. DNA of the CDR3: TGTGCCAGCAGTTCTCTAGCGGGAGGGATAGATACGCAGTATTTT. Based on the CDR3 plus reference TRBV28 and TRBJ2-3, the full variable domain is DVKVTQSSRYLVKRTGEKVFLECVQDMDHENMFWYRQDPGLGLRLIYFSYDVKMKEKGDIPEGYSVSREKKERFSLILESASTNQTSMYLCASSSLAGGIDTQYFGPGTRLTVL.

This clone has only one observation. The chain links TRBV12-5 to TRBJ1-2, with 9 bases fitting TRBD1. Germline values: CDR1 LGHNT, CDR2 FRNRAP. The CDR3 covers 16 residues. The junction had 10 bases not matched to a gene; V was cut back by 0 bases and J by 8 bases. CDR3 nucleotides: TGTGCTAGTGGTTTGGTACTCGGACAGGGGAGGAGGGGCTACACCTTC. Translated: CASGLVLGQGRRGYTF.

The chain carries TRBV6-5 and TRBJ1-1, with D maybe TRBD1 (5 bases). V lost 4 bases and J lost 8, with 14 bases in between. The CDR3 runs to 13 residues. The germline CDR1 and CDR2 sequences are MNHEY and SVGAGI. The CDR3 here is CASSSSGTAEAFF. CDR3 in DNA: TGTGCCAGCAGTTCCTCCGGGACTGCCGAAGCTTTCTTT.

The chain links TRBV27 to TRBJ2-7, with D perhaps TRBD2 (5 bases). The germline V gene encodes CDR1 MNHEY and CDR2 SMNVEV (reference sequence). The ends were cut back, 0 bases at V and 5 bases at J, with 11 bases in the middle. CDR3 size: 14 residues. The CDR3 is CASSLSGGGNEQYF. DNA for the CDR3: TGTGCCAGCAGTTTATCAGGAGGCGGAAACGAGCAGTACTTC.